This TCR beta chain was sequenced in a study of blood T cell repertoires in COVID-19 (dated by TCRdb to the early 2020s). Background on the whole study: Samples from collaborators originated in the United States, Italy and Spain and spanned both the acute and convalescent phases of COVID-19. The prospective study material was composed of cDNA or gDNA derived from T cells, B-cell-depleted T cells, or PBMCs. Deeply sampled blood TCRbeta repertoires from subjects exposed to, actively infected with, or recovered from COVID-19 were included in the dataset. The repertoires were made available in a free public database intended to serve as a resource for research on the immune response to SARS-CoV-2. The samples were drawn from the first 160 participants of the ongoing ImmuneRACE study and from 1,254 subjects provided by 6 global collaborators. The sample metadata nearly always contained a de-identified subject ID, COVID-19 status, age in years and sex. Where available, HLA class I and class II types were obtained from metadata supplied by the sample provider rather than from assay-based typing.

The CDR3, cysteine through phenylalanine, is 12 amino acids long. The CDR3 DNA has 36 bases and is translated from base 1. The V and J ends are trimmed by 8 bases and 6 bases, leaving 14 bases between them. The germline V gene (reference sequence) provides CDR1 MNHNY and CDR2 SVGAGI. Collaborating institutions collected whole blood in K2EDTA tubes following their own protocols. For TCRbeta analysis, collaborator samples were shipped as frozen whole blood, as isolated PBMCs, or as DNA extracted from either sample type. TCRbeta CDR3 regions were amplified from genomic DNA by means of the immunoSEQ Assay, a bias-controlled multiplex PCR. Processing in the source paper ran as follows. Within the assay, amplification of reference gene primers was used to estimate how many nucleated cells each sample contained. Sequence reads were collapsed and filtered to measure the absolute abundance of every unique TCRbeta CDR3 rearrangement. For each sample, productive Simpson clonality was calculated by taking the square root of Simpson's diversity index across productive rearrangements. Not all clones reach the TCRdb copy of this immuneACCESS table, which keeps in-frame sequences only. Checked studies attribute under half of the gap to unresolved V genes and leave the rest unexplained. That table is the source of V, J and clone size, and D and trimming were worked out from the DNA. This sample holds 25,000 to 35,000 clones; less than 90% were observed only once. Of the sample, roughly 23% falls within the top ten clones.

What the work shows at the level of the full study, not this receptor alone: How much clinical and demographic metadata was included differed by source and by participant, and the metadata was provided uncurated.

Points on this clone: It has no known antigen specificity. Base qualities are not recorded, but no much larger clone differs from it by a single base.

The material sequenced was peripheral blood. The rearranged segments are TRBV6-6 and TRBJ2-7, and perhaps TRBD2 as D gene, on 6 matching bases. The TCR originated in a human donor in a cohort sampled during active COVID-19. The CDR3 here reads CASGTSKGEQYF. The bases read TGTGCCAGCGGAACTAGCAAGGGCGAGCAGTACTTC.